The 29 T cell receptor beta chains in this list originate from one sample, sequenced in a study of blood T cell repertoires in COVID-19. The protocol was immunoSEQ multiplex PCR, while the TCRdb copy is restricted to in-frame clones and leaves out a portion. The repertoire includes roughly 170,000 clones, about 85% of them detected once, and around 5.1% sits in the top ten. The sequenced sample consisted of PBMCs or T cells enriched from blood (not recorded which). These receptor sequences come from a woman between 35 and 50 years old with acute COVID-19.

The table lists this clone with a count of one. The chain combines TRBV18 with TRBJ1-1; D might be TRBD1 (5 bases). Trimming left V 1 base short and J 4 bases short, with 10 bases between. Germline V gene sequence: CDR1 KGHSH, CDR2 LQKENI. The CDR3 is 14 residues long. The CDR3: CASSPLKGATEAFF. CDR3 sequence (DNA): TGTGCCAGCTCACCACTCAAAGGGGCCACTGAAGCTTTCTTT.

The chain has TRBV30 and TRBJ1-4; no definite D call. The CDR3 contains 17 residues. Trimming shortened V by 5 bases and J by 0 bases, and 19 bases separated the two germline ends. The V gene's germline CDR1 is GTSNPN and CDR2 SVGIG (reference sequence). The CDR3 is CAWDAYRSDATNEKLFF. The CDR3 region has the DNA TGTGCCTGGGACGCCTATAGGAGCGACGCAACTAATGAAAAACTGTTTTTT.

The chain combines TRBV7-9 with TRBJ1-1; D uncertain. CDR1 SEHNR and CDR2 FQNEAQ come from the germline V gene (reference sequence). This CDR3 has 12 residues. Trimming took 7 bases from V and 7 from J, leaving 13 bases between them. The CDR3 bases are TGTGCCAGCAATCCGGGAACTGATGAAGCTTTCTTT. This encodes CASNPGTDEAFF.

This clone was seen just once. The chain joins TRBV29-1 to TRBJ1-2; D may be TRBD1 (6 bases). The CDR3 consists of 13 residues. The V gene's germline CDR1 is SQVTM and CDR2 ANQGSEA. V lost 6 bases to trimming and J lost 7 bases, with 18 bases between them. The CDR3 DNA follows: TGCAGCGTGGCCACAGGGATCCTCGCTGGCTACACCTTC. It translates to CSVATGILAGYTF.

To note about this clone: At one of its ends the junction is not consistent with the germline gene, which may arise from a read error. The rearrangement uses TRBV7-7 and TRBJ2-7; TRBD1 agrees at 8 bases. CDR1 is SSHAT, CDR2 FNYEAQ, per germline (reference sequence). The CDR3 totals 16 residues. CDR3 in DNA: TGTGCTAGCAGCGAAGCCCCCTCCGGACAGGGTGGCGAGCAGTACTTC. This gives the protein CASSEAPSGQGGEQYF.

The gene calls are TRBV7-8 and TRBJ1-1; 7 nucleotides match TRBD1. This CDR3 is built from 15 residues. Trimming at V came to 2 bases and at J to 3 bases, leaving 6 bases not matched to a gene. From germline, CDR1 is SGHVS and CDR2 FQNEAQ. The DNA of the CDR3 is TGTGCCAGCAGCTTACAGGACAGGCATGACACTGAAGCTTTCTTT. Encoded protein: CASSLQDRHDTEAFF.

V is TRBV9 and J is TRBJ2-5; TRBD2 aligns across 9 bases. The CDR3 consists of 15 residues. Trimming at V came to 3 bases and at J to 5 bases, leaving 8 bases not matched to a gene. Germline V gene sequence: CDR1 SGDLS, CDR2 YYNGEE. The CDR3 sequence: CASSDGVAGVETQYF. Written as DNA, the CDR3 is TGTGCCAGCAGCGATGGCGTAGCGGGGGTGGAGACCCAGTACTTC.

This clone came up once. The chain has TRBV5-1 and TRBJ1-3, with D unresolved. Per the germline V gene, CDR1 is SGHRS and CDR2 is YFSETQ. Trimming pared 4 bases from V and 0 bases from J, leaving 11 bases between. The CDR3 has 15 residues. In nucleotides, the CDR3 is TGCGCCAGCAGCCTGGACCTGAGCTCTGGAAACACCATATATTTT. Protein sequence: CASSLDLSSGNTIYF.

The rearrangement uses TRBV10-3 and TRBJ2-2, with 12 bases identical to TRBD2. After removal of 6 bases from V and 4 bases from J, the junction contained 9 bases not matched to a gene. The germline V gene has CDR1 ENHRY and CDR2 SYGVKD. There are 17 residues in the CDR3. For the CDR3, the DNA is TGTGCCATCAGAGGGACAGGGACTAGCGGGCCCACCGGGGAGCTGTTTTTT. Protein sequence: CAIRGTGTSGPTGELFF.

The sample holds one count of this clone. The chain joins TRBV5-8 to TRBJ2-5; 7 bases are shared with TRBD1. Per germline, CDR1 SGHTS and CDR2 YDEGEE. Trimming at V came to 1 base and at J to 3 bases, leaving 0 bases not matched to a gene. The CDR3 length is 13 residues. The CDR3 sequence is CASSLTGEETQYF. DNA of the CDR3: TGTGCCAGCAGCTTGACAGGGGAAGAGACCCAGTACTTC.

CDR3 in DNA: TGTGCCAGCAGCAAGCTAGCGGAGGGTGGAAATGAGCAGTTCTTC. Translated: CASSKLAEGGNEQFF. The V gene is TRBV5-8, the J gene TRBJ2-1, with TRBD2 matching over 7 bases. The ends lost 4 bases at V and 7 bases at J; junction bases unmatched: 11. Germline lookup yields CDR1 SGHTS and CDR2 YDEGEE. This CDR3 is built from 15 residues.

The chain couples TRBV27 to TRBJ1-5; D is unresolved. Trimming shortened V by 3 bases and J by 4 bases, and 7 bases separated the two germline ends. This CDR3 spans 13 amino acids. Germline loops: CDR1 MNHEY, CDR2 SMNVEV (reference sequence). Written as DNA, the CDR3 is TGTGCCAGCAGTTTGATGAGTAATCAGCCCCAGCATTTT. Translation: CASSLMSNQPQHF.

The CDR3 loop is CASSSSGNNEKLFF. The CDR3 region has the DNA TGTGCCAGCAGCTCCTCAGGGAATAATGAAAAACTGTTTTTT. The chain couples TRBV7-2 to TRBJ1-4, with TRBD1 as a possible D gene (5 bases). V was cut by 4 bases and J by 4 bases, with 10 bases left in between. There are 14 residues in the CDR3. Germline V gives CDR1 SGHTA, CDR2 FQGNSA.

The chain links TRBV3-1 (or the pseudogene TRBV3-2) to TRBJ2-1, with 13 bases identical to TRBD2. Trimming at V came to 6 bases and at J to 9 bases, leaving 8 bases not matched to a gene. The CDR3 has 15 amino acids. Germline V lookup: CDR1 LGHDT, CDR2 YNNKEL (reference sequence). The CDR3 DNA reads TGTGCCAGCAGACCAACTAGCGGGAGGGCCAGTGAGCAGTTCTTC. It specifies CASRPTSGRASEQFF.

The V call is TRBV12-5, the J call TRBJ2-3, with TRBD2 matching 8 bases. The CDR3 has 14 residues. Trimming took 7 bases from V and 1 from J; bases not matched to a gene: 4. Germline CDR1 and CDR2: LGHNT and FRNRAP. The CDR3 nucleotides read TGTGCTAGTGAAGGGCGGGAGGGCACAGATACGCAGTATTTT. Residues: CASEGREGTDTQYF. The full variable domain, with the rest looked up from reference TRBV12-5 and TRBJ2-3, is DARVTQTPRHKVTEMGQEVTMRCQPILGHNTVFWYRQTMMQGLELLAYFRNRAPLDDSGMPKDRFSAEMPDATLATLKIQPSEPRDSAVYFCASEGREGTDTQYFGPGTRLTVL.

In its sample, this clone was seen once. The chain couples TRBV5-6 to TRBJ1-6; D perhaps matches TRBD1 (5 bases). The CDR3 loop spans 15 amino acids. Trimming stripped 0 bases from V and 9 bases from J, with 13 bases between. Germline V CDR1 and CDR2: SGHDT, YYEEEE. The CDR3 DNA reads TGTGCCAGCAGCTTGGAGGGACTTAATGGTTCACCCCTCCACTTT. Translation: CASSLEGLNGSPLHF.

The chain has TRBV6-5 and TRBJ1-1; 8 bases line up with TRBD1. Germline CDR1 MNHEY, CDR2 SVGAGI. Unmatched junction bases numbered 4, after V lost 7 bases and J lost 0 bases. The CDR3 runs 14 residues. Here the CDR3 reads CASNIQGVNTEAFF. The CDR3, as DNA: TGTGCCAGCAATATACAGGGGGTGAACACTGAAGCTTTCTTT.

Only a few counts were recorded for this clone. Other DNA sequences in the sample encode the same CDR3. The genes are TRBV7-2 and TRBJ2-3, with 13 bases that match TRBD2. In germline, CDR1 is SGHTA, CDR2 FQGNSA. The CDR3 has 16 amino acids. V gave up 5 bases and J gave up 4 bases; unmatched junction bases: 6. Here the CDR3 reads CASSPRLAGGSDTQYF. In DNA, the CDR3 is TGTGCCAGCAGCCCAAGACTAGCGGGAGGATCAGATACGCAGTATTTT.

CDR3 sequence reads: CASSQEPGQEYVVGGAGQPQHF. Written as DNA, the CDR3 is TGTGCCAGCAGCCAAGAGCCGGGGCAAGAGTACGTGGTAGGGGGGGCAGGACAGCCCCAGCATTTT. This chain links TRBV14 with TRBJ1-5; a weak D match, TRBD1 (6 bases). Trimming shortened V by 0 bases and J by 7 bases, and 34 bases separated the two germline ends. This CDR3 is 22 amino acids long. Germline V gives CDR1 SGHDN, CDR2 FVKESK.

In its sample, this clone was seen once. The chain couples TRBV18 to TRBJ2-5, with D possibly being TRBD2 (6 bases). Germline loops: CDR1 KGHSH, CDR2 LQKENI. V was trimmed by 0 bases and J by 4 bases, leaving 12 bases between them. The CDR3 loop spans 15 amino acids. The CDR3 is CASSPPNPTRETQYF. The CDR3, as DNA: TGTGCCAGCTCACCACCGAATCCGACTAGAGAGACCCAGTACTTC.

The rearrangement links TRBV5-1 to TRBJ2-1; 8 nucleotides align to TRBD2. This CDR3 spans 15 amino acids. J was trimmed by 6 bases and V by 7 bases; bases with no gene match: 12. Germline values: CDR1 SGHRS, CDR2 YFSETQ. The CDR3 here is CASGVTAGVGNEQFF. CDR3 sequence (DNA): TGCGCCAGCGGCGTAACAGCGGGAGTTGGCAATGAGCAGTTCTTC.

In nucleotides, the CDR3 is TGCAGCGTTGAATGGCCTCGGGGGACGGGTGCTTTCTTT. Protein product: CSVEWPRGTGAFF. The rearrangement links TRBV29-1 to TRBJ1-1; TRBD1 is a possible D gene (5 bases). The CDR3 has 13 residues. Germline V lookup: CDR1 SQVTM, CDR2 ANQGSEA. V was pared by 2 bases and J by 11 bases, with 18 bases between.

This clone was counted a few times. The gene calls are TRBV24-1 and TRBJ2-3; a weak D match, TRBD2 (6 bases). With 3 bases removed from V and 4 bases from J, the gap between germline ends came to 10 bases. CDR1 and CDR2 from the germline V gene are KGHDR and SFDVKD. The CDR3 runs to 14 residues. In nucleotides, the CDR3 is TGTGCCACCAGTGATCCCGGGAGCTCAGATACGCAGTATTTT. Translation: CATSDPGSSDTQYF.

The gene calls are TRBV29-1 and TRBJ2-1; D unresolved. Germline CDR1 and CDR2: SQVTM and ANQGSEA. The V end lost 4 bases, the J end lost 9 bases, and 13 bases lay between the germline ends. This CDR3 has 12 amino acids. CDR3: CSVGGPQVEQFF. CDR3 DNA sequence: TGCAGCGTTGGAGGCCCCCAAGTTGAGCAGTTCTTC.

The chain joins TRBV3-1 (or the pseudogene TRBV3-2) to TRBJ1-2; 8 bases match TRBD1. CDR1 is LGHDT and CDR2 is YNNKEL in the germline V gene (reference sequence). The CDR3 is 14 amino acids. V lost 4 bases and J lost 8; bases outside the gene matches: 9. This chain's CDR3 is CASSPTFRGQGYTF. The CDR3 region has the DNA TGTGCCAGCAGCCCGACCTTCAGGGGGCAAGGCTACACCTTC.

This chain joins TRBV27 and TRBJ2-1; TRBD2 agrees at 9 bases. CDR3 length equals 15 residues. V gave up 5 bases and J gave up 6 bases; unmatched junction bases: 8. Germline values: CDR1 MNHEY, CDR2 SMNVEV (reference sequence). The CDR3, as DNA: TGTGCCAGCAGTCCAAATCTAGCGGGACGCAATGAGCAGTTCTTC. This codes for CASSPNLAGRNEQFF.

The chain carries TRBV3-1 (or the pseudogene TRBV3-2) and TRBJ2-1, with TRBD2 identical over 7 bases. J gave up 3 bases and V 1 base, and 3 bases lay outside the gene matches. This CDR3 is 15 amino acids long. Germline V gene lookup returns CDR1 LGHDT and CDR2 YNNKEL (reference sequence). CDR3 region: CASSQAGGYYNEQFF. The CDR3 DNA reads TGTGCCAGCAGCCAAGCGGGAGGTTACTACAATGAGCAGTTCTTC.

The chain employs TRBV28 and TRBJ1-3; D remains ambiguous. With 5 bases removed from V and 4 bases from J, the gap between germline ends came to 9 bases. The V gene's germline CDR1 is MDHEN and CDR2 SYDVKM. The CDR3 length is 13 residues. CDR3 sequence reads: CASSTRPGNTIYF. The CDR3 nucleotides are TGTGCCAGCAGTACCAGGCCGGGAAACACCATATATTTT.

This chain uses TRBV5-4 with TRBJ2-1; weak D call: TRBD1 (6 bases). Deletions cut 4 bases from V and 0 bases from J, with 11 bases between. The CDR3 runs to 15 residues. Germline V lookup: CDR1 SGHNT, CDR2 YYREEE (reference sequence). The DNA of the CDR3 is TGTGCCAGCAGCCACAGGGTCAGCTCCTACAATGAGCAGTTCTTC. It yields the protein CASSHRVSSYNEQFF.